This T cell receptor beta chain is drawn from a study of CD8+CD57+ T cells in acquired aplastic anemia (dated by TCRdb to 2017 to 2018). At the level of the whole study: A mean of approximately 3 ug of DNA, ranging from about 0.2 to 27.4 ug, was extracted from sorted CD4+ and CD8+ cells. Mean read counts for healthy donor samples were 10 million to 10.8 million for CD4+ cells and fewer than 12 million for CD8+ cells. Study-wide conclusions, independent of this receptor: No significant difference in CD8+ Simpson's diversity was found between patients and healthy controls (P=0.060). Although roughly 29 CD8+ CDR3 sequences were shared by patients and controls, these sequences appeared highly expressed in patients and within the immunodominant clones of patients.

Genomic DNA was used as template for profiling of TCR beta VDJ combinations and CDR3 sequences. An Illumina HiSeq 2000 was used for TCR repertoire sequencing. In the paper's pipeline: TRBV/TRBJ rearrangement plots, CDR3 size and DJ length profiles, and Simpson's diversity index were used to evaluate the repertoires. Whichever DNA sequence was most abundant in the deep sequencing data was defined as the immunodominant clone. CDR3 amino acid sequences were checked for sharing across subjects and were also compared against the VDJdb database and published repertoires. The public reads were reprocessed in TCRdb via fastp at Q25 and MiXCR, keeping in-frame beta chains. Each record represents a unique CDR3 protein, reported with the most common genes and DNA among its rows. TCRdb, rather than the study authors, made the V and J calls. This sample comprises 100,000 to 150,000 distinct CDR3 sequences, 40% to 60% of them detected only once. The ten largest clones capture roughly 2.5% of the sample.

V loses 3 bases of germline sequence and J loses 5 bases, and the interval between the two ends is 17 bases. Via the germline V gene (reference sequence), CDR1 is MNHEY and CDR2 SMNVEV. The CDR3 measures 16 amino acids from cysteine to phenylalanine. Of the read, only the CDR3 DNA is kept; its 48 bases are in frame from base 1. In this study, sorted CD4+ and CD8+ T cells from the blood of healthy subjects and of severe aplastic anemia patients had their TCR repertoires deep-sequenced. Ficoll-Paque density gradient centrifugation was used to isolate peripheral blood mononuclear cells. Before DNA was extracted, CD4+ and CD8+ T cells were sorted using either FACS or magnetic beads. Note on this clonotype: Its antigen target is currently unknown. The input lacks base qualities; no much larger clone sits a single base away.

The source is a human donor in good health, serving as a control. Sequences were obtained from sorted CD4+, CD8+, or CD8+CD57+ T cells (not recorded which) from PBMCs. Here the chain combines TRBV27 and TRBJ2-1; the D gene remains uncertain. The base sequence is TGTGCCAGCAGTTTTAGAGTAACCCCCCCGAACAATGAGCAGTTCTTC. It codes for CASSFRVTPPNNEQFF.